These 9 T cell receptor beta chains share one sample of origin, sequenced in a study of T cells in Graves' hyperthyroidism and ophthalmopathy (dated by TCRdb to about 2019). The library was obtained by multiplex PCR. Sequenced using an Illumina HiSeq 2000. The TCR beta CDR3 regions were amplified from the RNA transcripts. The TCR CDR3 was subjected to a first round of RT-PCR using the HTBI primer set and the Qiagen OneStep RT-PCR kit. The raw public reads went through TCRdb reprocessing: fastp at Q25, MiXCR clone calling, in-frame beta chains kept. Each CDR3 protein appears once, grouped with its most common genes and DNA. The sample table contains hundreds of thousands of distinct CDR3 sequences; only one count was recorded for approximately 14% of them. The leading ten clones occupy about 10% of the sample. Material: blood. All receptors derive from a young woman with Graves' hyperthyroidism.

This clonotype showed up just a few times. The chain combines TRBV4-2 with TRBJ1-4; D remains unclear. This CDR3 is built from 16 residues. The germline V and J ends were trimmed by 6 bases and 5 bases, with 19 bases remaining between them. Germline V lookup: CDR1 LGHNA, CDR2 YNFKEQ. CDR3 amino acids: CASSQSGPQENEKLFF. CDR3 bases: TGTGCCAGCAGTCAATCCGGGCCTCAGGAAAATGAAAAACTGTTTTTT.

This clonotype was detected many times. The chain couples TRBV7-8 to TRBJ2-7; weak D call: TRBD1 (6 bases). This CDR3 has 15 residues. The ends were cut back, 5 bases at V and 3 bases at J, with 17 bases in the middle. From germline, CDR1 is SGHVS and CDR2 FQNEAQ. CDR3 amino acids: CASSQRPRGGYEQYF. In nucleotides, the CDR3 is TGTGCCAGCAGCCAGAGGCCCAGAGGGGGCTACGAGCAGTACTTC. Full variable domain (outside the CDR3, taken from reference TRBV7-8 and TRBJ2-7): GAGVSQSPRYKVAKRGQDVALRCDPISGHVSLFWYQQALGQGPEFLTYFQNEAQLDKSGLPSDRFFAERPEGSVSTLKIQRTQQEDSAVYLCASSQRPRGGYEQYFGPGTRLTVT.

This clonotype has just a few counts. CDR3 region: CSGSRGGGTDTQYF. The CDR3 nucleotides read TGCAGCGGGAGCAGGGGGGGCGGCACAGATACGCAGTATTTT. The chain combines TRBV29-1 with TRBJ2-3; D is perhaps TRBD1 or TRBD2 (7 bases each). Germline V lookup: CDR1 SQVTM, CDR2 ANQGSEA. V was cut by 7 bases and J by 1 base, with 15 bases left in between. The CDR3 is made up of 14 amino acids.

This clonotype appeared many times. V gene TRBV28 combines with J gene TRBJ2-3; 12 nucleotides align to TRBD2. CDR3 length: 17 amino acids. Germline assignment: CDR1 MDHEN and CDR2 SYDVKM. V lost 5 bases and J lost 5; bases outside the gene matches: 11. As DNA, the CDR3 is TGTGCCAGCAGTGCCTCTCTAGCGGGAGGGGTCAAAGATACGCAGTATTTT. Its translation: CASSASLAGGVKDTQYF. Based on the CDR3 plus reference TRBV28 and TRBJ2-3, the full variable domain is DVKVTQSSRYLVKRTGEKVFLECVQDMDHENMFWYRQDPGLGLRLIYFSYDVKMKEKGDIPEGYSVSREKKERFSLILESASTNQTSMYLCASSASLAGGVKDTQYFGPGTRLTVL.

The table lists this clonotype with a few counts. The V gene is TRBV6-2 or TRBV6-3, the J gene TRBJ1-1; D remains ambiguous. CDR1 and CDR2 (germline): MNHEY, SVGEGT. This CDR3 has 14 amino acids. The V and J ends lost 6 bases and 6 bases respectively, with 17 bases between them. CDR3 nucleotide sequence: TGTGCCAGCAGATCCCCTAGCCGACTCCCTGAAGCTTTCTTT. Protein sequence: CASRSPSRLPEAFF.

There are many counts of this clonotype. The chain uses TRBV7-9 and TRBJ2-1, with TRBD1 matching 10 bases. The CDR3 is made up of 16 amino acids. Germline loops: CDR1 SEHNR, CDR2 FQNEAQ (reference sequence). The V segment lost 1 base and the J segment 5 bases; nucleotides outside the gene matches: 5. CDR3 DNA: TGTGCCAGCAGCTTAGGAGGGACAGGGGTTAACAATGAGCAGTTCTTC. This translates into CASSLGGTGVNNEQFF.

This clonotype was counted ten times or more. The chain carries TRBV12-3 or TRBV12-4 and TRBJ1-5, with D tentatively TRBD1 (6 bases). Trimming left V 6 bases short and J 4 bases short, with 10 bases between. This CDR3 has 13 amino acids. CDR3 nucleotide sequence: TGTGCCAGCAGCTTCACAGGGAATCAGCCCCAGCATTTT. This gives the protein CASSFTGNQPQHF.

This chain links TRBV6-2 or TRBV6-3 with TRBJ1-2, with a weak D call TRBD1 (6 bases). The V end was cut by 0 bases, the J end by 2 bases, with 13 bases between. The CDR3 consists of 16 residues. In germline, CDR1 is MNHEY, CDR2 SVGEGT. CDR3 in amino acids: CASSYSVGGANYGYTF. CDR3 in DNA: TGTGCCAGCAGTTACTCAGTAGGGGGGGCCAACTATGGCTACACCTTC.

This clonotype has ten or more counts. The DNA for the CDR3 is TGCGCCAGCAGCCAAGTTCCGGGACTAGCGGCCACCGGGGAGCTGTTTTTT. This codes for CASSQVPGLAATGELFF. The chain carries TRBV4-1 and TRBJ2-2; TRBD2 aligns across 11 bases. Trimming at V came to 1 base and at J to 4 bases, leaving 5 bases not matched to a gene. CDR1 is MGHRA and CDR2 is YSYEKL in the germline V gene. The CDR3 is 17 residues long.